This T cell receptor (beta chain) appears in the sequencing data of a study of identical twins. This clonotype showed up just a few times. Its antigen is unknown. Findings of the study overall: Donors were not followed over many years; analysis was cross-sectional. The models gave estimates that fell short of the out-of-frame TCR alpha sharing seen in monozygotic twins.

Unique molecular identifiers were present on the cDNA, which also gained a universal primer site by template switching. MiXCR, run by TCRdb on the 5' RACE reads, gives a single entry per CDR3 protein. The sample includes roughly 230,000 distinct CDR3 sequences, about 8.5% seen only once; the top ten take less than 4%. Another study also made use of these data, one on yellow fever vaccine responses in identical twins.

Sequencing was performed on CD8+ T cells sorted from blood. This sequence originates from a woman aged 18-35 years in good health.

CDR3 amino acids: CASSINPGTGVNSPLHF. The CDR3 region has the DNA TGTGCCAGCAGCATAAACCCCGGGACAGGGGTTAATTCACCCCTCCACTTT. The J gene is TRBJ1-6, the V gene TRBV7-8, with TRBD1 identical over 10 bases. The CDR3 runs 17 residues. V shed 5 bases and J 6 bases; nucleotides not matched to a gene: 10. The V gene's germline CDR1 is SGHVS and CDR2 FQNEAQ.